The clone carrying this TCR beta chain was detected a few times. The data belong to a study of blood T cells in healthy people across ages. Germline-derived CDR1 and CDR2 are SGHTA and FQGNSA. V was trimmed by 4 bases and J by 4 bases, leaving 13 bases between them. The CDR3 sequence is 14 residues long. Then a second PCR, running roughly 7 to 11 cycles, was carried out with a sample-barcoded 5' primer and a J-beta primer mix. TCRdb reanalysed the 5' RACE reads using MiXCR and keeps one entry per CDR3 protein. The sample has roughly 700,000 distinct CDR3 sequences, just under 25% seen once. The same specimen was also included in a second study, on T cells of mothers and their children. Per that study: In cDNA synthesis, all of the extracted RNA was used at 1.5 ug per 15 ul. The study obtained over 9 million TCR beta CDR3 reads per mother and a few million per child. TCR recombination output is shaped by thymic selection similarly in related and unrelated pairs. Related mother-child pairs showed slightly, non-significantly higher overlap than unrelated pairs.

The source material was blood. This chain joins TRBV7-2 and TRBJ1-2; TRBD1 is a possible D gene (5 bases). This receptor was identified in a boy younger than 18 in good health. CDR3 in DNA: TGTGCCAGCAGCTCTCAGGGACTGAGCTATGGCTACACCTTC. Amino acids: CASSSQGLSYGYTF.